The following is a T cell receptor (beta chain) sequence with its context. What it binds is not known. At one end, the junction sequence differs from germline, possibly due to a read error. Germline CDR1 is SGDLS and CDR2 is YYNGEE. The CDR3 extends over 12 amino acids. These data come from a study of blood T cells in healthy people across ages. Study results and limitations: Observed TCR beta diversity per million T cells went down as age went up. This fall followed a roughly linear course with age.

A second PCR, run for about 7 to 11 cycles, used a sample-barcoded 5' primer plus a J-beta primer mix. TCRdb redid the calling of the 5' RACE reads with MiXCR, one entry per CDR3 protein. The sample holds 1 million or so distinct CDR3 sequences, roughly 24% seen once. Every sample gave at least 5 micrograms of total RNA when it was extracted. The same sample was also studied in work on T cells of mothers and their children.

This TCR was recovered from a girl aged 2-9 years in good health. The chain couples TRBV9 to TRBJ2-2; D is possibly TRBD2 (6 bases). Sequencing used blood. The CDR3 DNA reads TGTGCCAACAGCCCAGCAGGGAGGCGGCTGTTTTTT. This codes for CANSPAGRRLFF. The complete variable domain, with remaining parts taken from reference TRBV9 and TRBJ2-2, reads DSGVTQTPKHLITATGQRVTLRCSPRSGDLSVYWYQQSLDQGLQFLIQYYNGEERAKGNILERFSAQQFPDLHSELNLSSLELGDSALYFCANSPAGRRLFFGEGSRLTVL.